The entry below gives a single T cell receptor (beta chain) sequence along with its context. The antigen is unknown. This CDR3 is built from 14 residues. V lost 7 bases and J 2 bases, leaving 15 bases between the germline ends. Germline V gene lookup returns CDR1 SGHVS and CDR2 FNYEAQ. Generated by immunoSEQ multiplex PCR, the TCRdb table keeps only in-frame clones and is missing some. The data hold more than 95,000 clones, with around 90% observed a single time. This specimen belongs to a study of graft-versus-host responses after intestinal transplantation. Looking at the study overall: Isolated intestinal, liver-intestinal, or multivisceral transplants were what recipients had. Each recipient received anti-thymocyte globulin induction, then tacrolimus and steroids for two to three years.

This chain connects TRBV7-6 to TRBJ2-7; possible D gene TRBD1, 5 bases. Sequencing used unstimulated CD4+ T cells sorted from spleen or lymph node cells, obtained before intestinal transplant. This sequence originates from a human donor who received an intestinal transplant. This CDR3 is CASTQTANTYEQYF. The CDR3 DNA reads as TGTGCCAGCACCCAGACAGCAAACACCTACGAGCAGTACTTC.